This TCR beta chain was captured in a study of blood T cell repertoires in COVID-19. Study-wide background: Sample material is recorded as cDNA or gDNA derived from T cells, B-cell-depleted T cells, or PBMCs.

Per the original methods: Estimation of nucleated cell counts relied on the amplification of reference gene primers. Some clones are missing from TCRdb's copy, which holds only in-frame ones; the method was immunoSEQ multiplex PCR. Clone size and V and J calls were adopted from that table, with D and trimming inferred from the DNA. The table has under 300,000 clones, 83% seen once. CDR1 is SQVTM, CDR2 ANQGSEA, per germline. CDR3 length: 11 amino acids. Germline trimming cut 1 base from V and 11 bases from J; bases unmatched to any gene: 2. Sequencing was carried out using peripheral blood. The TCR was taken from a woman between 50 and 59 years old who had recovered from COVID-19. The chain carries TRBV29-1 and TRBJ1-1; 9 bases map to TRBD1. The CDR3 protein is CSVEGGTGAFF. For the CDR3, the DNA is TGCAGCGTTGAAGGGGGGACAGGGGCTTTCTTT. Complete variable domain (other parts from reference TRBV29-1 and TRBJ1-1): SAVISQKPSRDICQRGTSLTIQCQVDSQVTMMFWYRQQPGQSLTLIATANQGSEATYESGFVIDKFPISRPNLTFSTLTVSNMSPEDSSIYLCSVEGGTGAFFGQGTRLTVV.